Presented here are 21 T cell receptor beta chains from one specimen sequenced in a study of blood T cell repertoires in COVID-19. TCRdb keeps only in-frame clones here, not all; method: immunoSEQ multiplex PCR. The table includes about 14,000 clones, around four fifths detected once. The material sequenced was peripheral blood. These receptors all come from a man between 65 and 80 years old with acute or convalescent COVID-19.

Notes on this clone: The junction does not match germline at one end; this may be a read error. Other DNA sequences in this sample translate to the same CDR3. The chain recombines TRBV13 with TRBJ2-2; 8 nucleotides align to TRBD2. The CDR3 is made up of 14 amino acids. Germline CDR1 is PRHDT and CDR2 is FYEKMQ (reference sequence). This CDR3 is CASTRGLGAGELFF. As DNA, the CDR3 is TGTGCCAGCACTCGGGGACTAGGAGCCGGGGAACTGTTTTTT.

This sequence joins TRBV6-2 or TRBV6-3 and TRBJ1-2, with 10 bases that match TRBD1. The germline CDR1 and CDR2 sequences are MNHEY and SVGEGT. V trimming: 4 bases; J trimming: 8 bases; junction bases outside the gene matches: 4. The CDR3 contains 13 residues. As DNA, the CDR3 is TGTGCCAGCAGTTCCTCGACAGGGGGCGGCTACACCTTC. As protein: CASSSSTGGGYTF.

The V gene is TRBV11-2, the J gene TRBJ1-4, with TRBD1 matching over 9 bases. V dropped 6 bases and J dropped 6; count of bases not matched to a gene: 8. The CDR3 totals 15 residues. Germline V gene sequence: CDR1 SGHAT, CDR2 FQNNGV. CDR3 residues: CASSPPGTGYEKLFF. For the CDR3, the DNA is TGTGCCAGCAGTCCTCCTGGGACAGGGTATGAAAAACTGTTTTTT.

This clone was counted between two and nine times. CDR3 sequence (DNA): TGTGCCAGCAGCTCGTCCTCTGGGGCCAACGTCCTGACTTTC. It codes for CASSSSSGANVLTF. V is TRBV13 and J is TRBJ2-6; D ambiguous. Looked up from germline, CDR1 is PRHDT and CDR2 is FYEKMQ (reference sequence). The length of the CDR3 is 14 residues. The germline V and J ends were trimmed by 4 bases and 0 bases, with 4 bases remaining between them.

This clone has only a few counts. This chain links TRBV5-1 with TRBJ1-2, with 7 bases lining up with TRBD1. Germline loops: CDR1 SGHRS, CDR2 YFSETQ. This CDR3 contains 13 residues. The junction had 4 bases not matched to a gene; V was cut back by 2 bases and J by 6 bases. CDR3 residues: CASSLGGTDGYTF. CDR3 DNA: TGCGCCAGCAGCTTAGGGGGCACGGATGGCTACACCTTC. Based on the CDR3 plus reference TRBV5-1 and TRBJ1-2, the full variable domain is KAGVTQTPRYLIKTRGQQVTLSCSPISGHRSVSWYQQTPGQGLQFLFEYFSETQRNKGNFPGRFSGRQFSNSRSEMNVSTLELGDSALYLCASSLGGTDGYTFGSGTRLTVV.

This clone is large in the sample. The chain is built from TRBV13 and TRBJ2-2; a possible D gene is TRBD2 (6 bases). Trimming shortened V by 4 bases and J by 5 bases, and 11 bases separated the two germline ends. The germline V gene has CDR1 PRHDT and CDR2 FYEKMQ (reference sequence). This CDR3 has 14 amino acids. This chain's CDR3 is CASSWRGRTGELFF. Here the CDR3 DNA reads TGTGCCAGCAGCTGGCGAGGGAGGACCGGGGAGCTGTTTTTT.

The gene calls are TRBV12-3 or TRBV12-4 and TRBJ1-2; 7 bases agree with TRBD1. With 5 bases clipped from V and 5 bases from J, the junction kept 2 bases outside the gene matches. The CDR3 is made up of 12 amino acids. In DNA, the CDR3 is TGTGCCAGCAGTGCAGGGGGGTATGGCTACACCTTC. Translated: CASSAGGYGYTF.

The CDR3 here is CASGRTGQETQYF. In DNA form, the CDR3 reads TGCGCCAGCGGGAGGACGGGTCAAGAGACCCAGTACTTC. V gene TRBV5-1 combines with J gene TRBJ2-5, with D possibly TRBD2 on 6 matching bases. Germline CDR1 SGHRS, CDR2 YFSETQ. The CDR3 has 13 amino acids. The germline V and J ends were trimmed by 7 bases and 2 bases, with 12 bases remaining between them.

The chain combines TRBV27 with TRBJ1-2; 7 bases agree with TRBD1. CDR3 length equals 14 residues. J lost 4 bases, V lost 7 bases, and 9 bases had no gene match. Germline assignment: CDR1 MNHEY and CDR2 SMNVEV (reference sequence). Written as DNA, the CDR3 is TGTGCCAGCACCCGACAGGGTACGGGCTATGGCTACACCTTC. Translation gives CASTRQGTGYGYTF.

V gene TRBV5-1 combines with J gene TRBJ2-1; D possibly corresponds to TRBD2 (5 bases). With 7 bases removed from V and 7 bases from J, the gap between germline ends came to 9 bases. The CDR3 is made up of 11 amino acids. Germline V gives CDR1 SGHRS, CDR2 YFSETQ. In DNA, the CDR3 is TGCGCCAGCGCCGCGGGTAATGAGCAGTTCTTC. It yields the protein CASAAGNEQFF.

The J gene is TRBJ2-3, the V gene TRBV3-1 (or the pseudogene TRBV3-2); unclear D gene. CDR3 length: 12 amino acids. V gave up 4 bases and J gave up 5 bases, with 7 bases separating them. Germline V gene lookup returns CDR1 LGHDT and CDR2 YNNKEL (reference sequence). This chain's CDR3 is CASSPTLDTQYF. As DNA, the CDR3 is TGTGCCAGCAGCCCTACTTTAGATACGCAGTATTTT.

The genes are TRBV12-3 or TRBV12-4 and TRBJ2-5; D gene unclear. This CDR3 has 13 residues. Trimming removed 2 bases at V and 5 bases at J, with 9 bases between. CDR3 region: CASSLTQVETQYF. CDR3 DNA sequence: TGTGCCAGCAGTTTAACTCAAGTCGAGACCCAGTACTTC.

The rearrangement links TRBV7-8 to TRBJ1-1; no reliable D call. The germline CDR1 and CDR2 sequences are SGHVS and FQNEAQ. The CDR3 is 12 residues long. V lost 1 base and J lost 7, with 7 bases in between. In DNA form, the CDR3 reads TGTGCCAGCAGCTTAGGAACGGGTGAAGCTTTCTTT. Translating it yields CASSLGTGEAFF. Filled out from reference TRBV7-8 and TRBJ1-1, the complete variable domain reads GAGVSQSPRYKVAKRGQDVALRCDPISGHVSLFWYQQALGQGPEFLTYFQNEAQLDKSGLPSDRFFAERPEGSVSTLKIQRTQQEDSAVYLCASSLGTGEAFFGQGTRLTVV.

DNA of the CDR3: TGTGCCAGCACTGGACCAACAGGGGCGGGAAACACCATATATTTT. Protein product: CASTGPTGAGNTIYF. The chain has TRBV28 and TRBJ1-3; TRBD1 aligns across 7 bases. The CDR3 has 15 residues. With 7 bases clipped from V and 4 bases from J, the junction kept 10 bases outside the gene matches. Germline CDR1 is MDHEN and CDR2 is SYDVKM. The full variable domain, rest sourced from reference TRBV28 and TRBJ1-3, is DVKVTQSSRYLVKRTGEKVFLECVQDMDHENMFWYRQDPGLGLRLIYFSYDVKMKEKGDIPEGYSVSREKKERFSLILESASTNQTSMYLCASTGPTGAGNTIYFGEGSWLTVV.

The CDR3 sequence is CASSSKTSGVEQFF. CDR3 nucleotides: TGCGCCAGCAGCTCGAAGACTAGTGGTGTCGAGCAGTTCTTC. This rearrangement joins TRBV5-1 to TRBJ2-1, with D maybe TRBD2 (6 bases). The CDR3 runs to 14 residues. Germline values: CDR1 SGHRS, CDR2 YFSETQ. V was pared by 3 bases and J by 10 bases, with 17 bases between.

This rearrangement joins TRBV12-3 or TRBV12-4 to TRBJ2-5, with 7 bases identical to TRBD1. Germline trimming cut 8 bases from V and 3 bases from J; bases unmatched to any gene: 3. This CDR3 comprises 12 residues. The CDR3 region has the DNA TGTGCCAGCGGCAGGGGGAAAGAGACCCAGTACTTC. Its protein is CASGRGKETQYF.

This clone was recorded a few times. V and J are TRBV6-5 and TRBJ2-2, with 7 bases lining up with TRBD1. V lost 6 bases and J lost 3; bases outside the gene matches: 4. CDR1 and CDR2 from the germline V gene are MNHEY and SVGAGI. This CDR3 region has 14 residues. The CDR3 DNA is TGTGCCAGCAGGGGGCAGGGGGACACCGGGGAGCTGTTTTTT. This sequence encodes CASRGQGDTGELFF.

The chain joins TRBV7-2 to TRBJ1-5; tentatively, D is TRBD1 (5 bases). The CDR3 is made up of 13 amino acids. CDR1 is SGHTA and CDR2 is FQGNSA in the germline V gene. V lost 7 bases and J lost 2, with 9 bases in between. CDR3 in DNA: TGTGCCAGCAAGCAAGGGGGCAATCAGCCCCAGCATTTT. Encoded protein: CASKQGGNQPQHF.

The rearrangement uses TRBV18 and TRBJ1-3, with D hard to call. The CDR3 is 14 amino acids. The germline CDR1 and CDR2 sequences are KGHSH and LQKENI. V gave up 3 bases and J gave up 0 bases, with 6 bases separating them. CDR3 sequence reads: CASSPGSSGNTIYF. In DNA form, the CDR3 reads TGTGCCAGCTCACCCGGTAGCTCTGGAAACACCATATATTTT.

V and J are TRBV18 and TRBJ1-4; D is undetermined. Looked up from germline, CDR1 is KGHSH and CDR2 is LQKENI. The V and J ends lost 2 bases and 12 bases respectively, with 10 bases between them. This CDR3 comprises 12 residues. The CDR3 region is CASSPGSRELFF. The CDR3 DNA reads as TGTGCCAGCTCACCAGGGAGTAGGGAACTGTTTTTT.

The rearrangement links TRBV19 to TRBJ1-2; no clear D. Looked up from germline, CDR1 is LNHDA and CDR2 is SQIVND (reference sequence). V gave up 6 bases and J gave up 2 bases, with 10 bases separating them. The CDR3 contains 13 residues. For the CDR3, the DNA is TGTGCCAGTAGCTTTACAGAAAACTATGGCTACACCTTC. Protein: CASSFTENYGYTF.